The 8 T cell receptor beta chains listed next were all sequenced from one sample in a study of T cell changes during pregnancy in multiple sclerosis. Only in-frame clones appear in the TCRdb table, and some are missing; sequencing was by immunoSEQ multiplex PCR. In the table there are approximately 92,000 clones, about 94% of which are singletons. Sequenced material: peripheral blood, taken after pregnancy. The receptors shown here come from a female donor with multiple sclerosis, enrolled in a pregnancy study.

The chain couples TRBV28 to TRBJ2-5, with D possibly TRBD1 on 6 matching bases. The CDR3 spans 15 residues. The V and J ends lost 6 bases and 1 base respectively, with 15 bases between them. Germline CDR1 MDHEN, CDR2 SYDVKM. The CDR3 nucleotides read TGTGCCAGCAGCCGACTTTGGACAGTCCAAGAGACCCAGTACTTC. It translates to CASSRLWTVQETQYF.

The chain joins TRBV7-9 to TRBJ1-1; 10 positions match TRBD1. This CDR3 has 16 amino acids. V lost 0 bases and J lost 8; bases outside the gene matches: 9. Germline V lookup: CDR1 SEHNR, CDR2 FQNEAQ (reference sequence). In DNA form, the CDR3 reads TGTGCCAGCAGCTTAGCGCGAAGGGACAGGGGAAACGAAGCTTTCTTT. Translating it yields CASSLARRDRGNEAFF. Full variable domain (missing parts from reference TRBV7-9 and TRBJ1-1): DTGVSQNPRHKITKRGQNVTFRCDPISEHNRLYWYRQTLGQGPEFLTYFQNEAQLEKSRLLSDRFSAERPKGSFSTLEIQRTEQGDSAMYLCASSLARRDRGNEAFFGQGTRLTVV.

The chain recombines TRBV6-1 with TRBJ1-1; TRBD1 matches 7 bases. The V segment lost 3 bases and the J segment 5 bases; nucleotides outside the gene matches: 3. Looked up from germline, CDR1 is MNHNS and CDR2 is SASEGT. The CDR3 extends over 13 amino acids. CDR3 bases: TGTGCCAGCAGTGATCGACAGGGAACTGAAGCTTTCTTT. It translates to CASSDRQGTEAFF.

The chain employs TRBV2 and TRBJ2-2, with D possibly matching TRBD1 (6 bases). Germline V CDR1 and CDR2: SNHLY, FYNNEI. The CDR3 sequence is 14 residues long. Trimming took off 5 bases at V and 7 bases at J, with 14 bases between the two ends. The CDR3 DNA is TGTGCCAGCAGTCTAGGACAGCTCGGCGGGGAGCTGTTTTTT. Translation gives CASSLGQLGGELFF.

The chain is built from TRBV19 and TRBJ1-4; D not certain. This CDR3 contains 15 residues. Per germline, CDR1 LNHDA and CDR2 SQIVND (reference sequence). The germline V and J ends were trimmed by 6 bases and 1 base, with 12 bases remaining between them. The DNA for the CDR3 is TGTGCCAGTAGACGGGAGGGCCTAACTAATGAAAAACTGTTTTTT. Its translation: CASRREGLTNEKLFF.

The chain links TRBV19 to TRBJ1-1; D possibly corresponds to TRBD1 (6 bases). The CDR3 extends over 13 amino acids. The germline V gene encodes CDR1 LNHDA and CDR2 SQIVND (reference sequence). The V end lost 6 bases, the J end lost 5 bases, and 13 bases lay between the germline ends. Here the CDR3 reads CASSLAGQTEAFF. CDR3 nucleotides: TGTGCCAGTAGCTTAGCGGGACAAACTGAAGCTTTCTTT.

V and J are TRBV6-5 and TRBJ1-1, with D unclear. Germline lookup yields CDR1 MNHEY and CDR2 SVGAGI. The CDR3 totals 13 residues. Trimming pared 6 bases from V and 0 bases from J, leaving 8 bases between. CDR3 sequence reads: CASRGGLNTEAFF. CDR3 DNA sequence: TGTGCCAGCAGGGGAGGTCTGAACACTGAAGCTTTCTTT.

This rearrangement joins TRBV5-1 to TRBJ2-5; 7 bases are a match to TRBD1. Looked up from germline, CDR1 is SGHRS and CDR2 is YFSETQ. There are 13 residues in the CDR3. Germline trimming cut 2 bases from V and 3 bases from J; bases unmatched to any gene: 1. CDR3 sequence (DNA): TGCGCCAGCAGCTTTGGGACAGAAGAGACCCAGTACTTC. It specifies CASSFGTEETQYF.